The next 18 T cell receptor beta chains were all read from a single sample in a study of early T cells in non-severe SARS-CoV-2 infection. Via MiXCR, TCRdb re-called the 5' RACE reads, giving one row per CDR3 protein. The sample records around 76,000 distinct CDR3 sequences, about 15% being singletons. This specimen was whole blood, taken at baseline. Receptors were obtained from an adult who was a healthcare worker with PCR-confirmed SARS-CoV-2 infection or an uninfected control (not recorded which).

This clonotype showed up many times. This chain links TRBV11-2 with TRBJ2-5, with D unresolved. CDR3 size: 14 residues. Germline CDR1 SGHAT, CDR2 FQNNGV. V dropped 1 base and J dropped 0 bases, with 6 bases sitting between them. The CDR3 nucleotides read TGTGCCAGCAGCTTAGGGGTATACCAAGAGACCCAGTACTTC. It yields the protein CASSLGVYQETQYF.

This clonotype was seen at least ten times. The genes are TRBV28 and TRBJ2-3; D is undetermined. The CDR3 consists of 15 residues. With 6 bases removed from V and 1 base from J, the gap between germline ends came to 14 bases. Germline V gene lookup returns CDR1 MDHEN and CDR2 SYDVKM. The chain's CDR3 is CASSSGGGGTDTQYF. The CDR3 DNA follows: TGTGCCAGCAGCTCCGGTGGTGGGGGCACAGATACGCAGTATTTT.

Only a few counts were recorded for this clonotype. This rearrangement joins TRBV19 to TRBJ2-7, with 11 bases lining up with TRBD1. CDR3 length: 14 amino acids. V shed 5 bases and J 6 bases; nucleotides not matched to a gene: 6. Germline V gene data show CDR1 as LNHDA and CDR2 as SQIVND (reference sequence). In DNA, the CDR3 is TGTGCCAGTAGTCCCTGGACAGGGGGCGGCGAGCAGTACTTC. Protein: CASSPWTGGGEQYF.

This clonotype was counted at least ten times. The rearrangement uses TRBV15 and TRBJ2-1, with 12 positions matching TRBD2. The germline gives CDR1 LNHNV, CDR2 YYDKDF (reference sequence). The CDR3 has 16 residues. After removal of 4 bases from V and 6 bases from J, the junction contained 7 bases not matched to a gene. CDR3 amino acids: CATSKGGLAGPNEQFF. In nucleotides, the CDR3 is TGTGCCACCAGCAAAGGGGGACTAGCGGGCCCCAATGAGCAGTTCTTC.

This clonotype was seen many times. The rearrangement uses TRBV28 and TRBJ2-7; TRBD2 matches 13 bases. This CDR3 comprises 15 residues. Trimming at V came to 6 bases and at J to 3 bases, leaving 5 bases not matched to a gene. CDR1 is MDHEN and CDR2 is SYDVKM in the germline V gene. The CDR3 spells CASSRGLAGDYEQYF. CDR3 nucleotide sequence: TGTGCCAGCAGCCGTGGACTAGCGGGAGACTACGAGCAGTACTTC.

The chain uses TRBV12-3 or TRBV12-4 and TRBJ1-6; TRBD1 agrees at 11 bases. J lost 10 bases, V lost 6 bases, and 5 bases had no gene match. This CDR3 has 14 residues. The CDR3 coding sequence is TGTGCCAGCAGACCCGGGACAGGGGGATCACCCCTCCACTTT. The encoded protein is CASRPGTGGSPLHF.

This clonotype has just a few counts. The junction departs from the called germline gene at one end, perhaps through a read error. The chain links TRBV14 to TRBJ2-7, with 7 bases lining up with TRBD2. CDR1 and CDR2 from the germline V gene are SGHDN and FVKESK. The length of the CDR3 is 15 residues. CDR3 region: CAGSQAIAGSYEQYF. CDR3 DNA: TGTGCCGGCAGCCAAGCCATAGCGGGTAGCTACGAGCAGTACTTC.

Of note for this clonotype: This could be a read error, since a much larger clone is one nucleotide away. The rearrangement uses TRBV7-6 and TRBJ2-5, with TRBD2 as a possible D gene (6 bases). Trimming left V 4 bases short and J 5 bases short, with 26 bases between. The CDR3 totals 18 residues. Germline loops: CDR1 SGHVS, CDR2 FNYEAQ. In DNA form, the CDR3 reads TGTGCCAGCAGCTCCGGGCGGCTAGCGCTCTCCCATGGGGAGACCCAGTACTTC. It translates to CASSSGRLALSHGETQYF.

The CDR3 sequence: CASSLSSGYYEQYF. For the CDR3, the DNA is TGTGCCAGCAGCTTGAGTAGCGGATACTACGAGCAGTACTTC. V usage is TRBV5-4 and J usage is TRBJ2-7, with D possibly being TRBD2 (6 bases). Deletions cut 1 base from V and 3 bases from J, with 11 bases between. In germline, CDR1 is SGHNT, CDR2 YYREEE (reference sequence). This CDR3 comprises 14 residues.

V usage is TRBV3-1 and J usage is TRBJ2-1; no firm D call. The CDR3 consists of 12 residues. CDR1 is LGHDT and CDR2 is YNNKEL in the germline V gene (reference sequence). With 3 bases removed from V and 7 bases from J, the gap between germline ends came to 7 bases. Written as DNA, the CDR3 is TGTGCCAGCAGCCAGTACTCGAATGAGCAGTTCTTC. Its translation is CASSQYSNEQFF.

The chain combines TRBV7-9 with TRBJ2-5; no clear D. Trimming cost V 0 bases and J 2 bases, with 7 bases left between them. This CDR3 has 14 residues. Germline CDR1 reads SEHNR; CDR2 reads FQNEAQ (reference sequence). CDR3 nucleotide sequence: TGTGCCAGCAGCTTAGCTATAGGACAAGAGACCCAGTACTTC. Translating it yields CASSLAIGQETQYF.

In this sample, this clonotype turned up a few times. The chain employs TRBV7-9 and TRBJ2-1; a weak D match, TRBD1 (5 bases). CDR3 length: 14 residues. The germline V and J ends were trimmed by 5 bases and 6 bases, with 14 bases remaining between them. The germline V gene encodes CDR1 SEHNR and CDR2 FQNEAQ (reference sequence). CDR3 bases: TGTGCCAGCAGCCCAAAAGGGGCGGTCAATGAGCAGTTCTTC. Amino acid sequence: CASSPKGAVNEQFF.

The chain employs TRBV3-1 and TRBJ2-7; 7 nucleotides agree with TRBD2. The germline gives CDR1 LGHDT, CDR2 YNNKEL (reference sequence). The V gene end was trimmed by 3 bases and the J gene end by 6 bases; junction bases not matched to a gene: 17. The CDR3 is 17 amino acids. The DNA of the CDR3 is TGTGCCAGCAGCCACGCTAGACCTAGCGGAACTTTCTCCGAGCAGTACTTC. Translated: CASSHARPSGTFSEQYF.

V and J are TRBV5-5 and TRBJ1-4; 11 nucleotides agree with TRBD1. This CDR3 has 14 amino acids. Germline-derived CDR1 and CDR2 are SGHKS and YYEKEE (reference sequence). Trimming cost V 3 bases and J 7 bases; bases outside gene matches: 2. DNA for the CDR3: TGTGCCAGCAGCTGGACAGGGGGCGCTGAAAAACTGTTTTTT. Translated, it gives CASSWTGGAEKLFF.

In this sample, this clonotype turned up a few times. The V and J genes are TRBV7-9 and TRBJ1-1; D is undetermined. Germline V gene data show CDR1 as SEHNR and CDR2 as FQNEAQ (reference sequence). V was shortened by 5 bases and J by 7 bases, with 14 bases between the two germline ends. CDR3 length: 13 residues. The CDR3 DNA is TGTGCCAGCAGCCCGCAAAGCGGCGATGAAGCTTTCTTT. Its translation is CASSPQSGDEAFF. Together with reference TRBV7-9 and TRBJ1-1, the CDR3 gives the full variable domain: DTGVSQNPRHKITKRGQNVTFRCDPISEHNRLYWYRQTLGQGPEFLTYFQNEAQLEKSRLLSDRFSAERPKGSFSTLEIQRTEQGDSAMYLCASSPQSGDEAFFGQGTRLTVV.

This clonotype came up a few times. The chain recombines TRBV3-1 with TRBJ2-5, with TRBD2 matching over 7 bases. The V gene end was trimmed by 11 bases and the J gene end by 5 bases; junction bases not matched to a gene: 11. CDR1 is LGHDT and CDR2 is YNNKEL in the germline V gene (reference sequence). This CDR3 is 13 amino acids long. The DNA for the CDR3 is TGTGCCTCGCAGCGGGATCACAGGGAGACCCAGTACTTC. This translates into CASQRDHRETQYF.

The chain carries TRBV27 and TRBJ1-4; tentatively, D is TRBD1 (6 bases). Germline V gene sequence: CDR1 MNHEY, CDR2 SMNVEV (reference sequence). The V gene lost 5 bases and the J gene lost 0 bases, with 16 bases spanning the gap. The CDR3 contains 17 residues. Here the CDR3 reads CASSPHRESTTNEKLFF. Written as DNA, the CDR3 is TGTGCCAGCAGTCCCCACAGGGAATCAACAACTAATGAAAAACTGTTTTTT.

This clonotype was seen many times. This sequence joins TRBV20-1 and TRBJ1-5, with no clear D. The CDR3 has 13 amino acids. CDR1 DFQATT and CDR2 SNEGSKA come from the germline V gene (reference sequence). Deletions cut 1 base from V and 1 base from J, with 5 bases between. The CDR3 DNA follows: TGCAGTGCTAGAGTGGGAAGCAATCAGCCCCAGCATTTT. Encoded protein: CSARVGSNQPQHF.